This T cell receptor (beta chain) was recovered during a study of blood T cell repertoires in COVID-19. Across the study: The samples span acute and convalescent COVID-19 from the United States, Italy and Spain. Sources were T cells, B-cell-depleted T cells, or PBMCs; the material itself was cDNA or gDNA.

Source study methods: Amplified reference gene primers provided the basis for estimating nucleated cell counts. The protocol was immunoSEQ multiplex PCR, while the TCRdb copy is restricted to in-frame clones and leaves out a portion. V and J calls and clone size are those listed in that table; D and trimming were worked out from the DNA. The table has around 200,000 clones, approximately 80% seen once. The V gene end was trimmed by 5 bases and the J gene end by 3 bases; junction bases not matched to a gene: 8. Germline V gene sequence: CDR1 MNHEY, CDR2 SMNVEV (reference sequence). There are 15 residues in the CDR3.

This receptor was taken from a human donor in a cohort sampled during active COVID-19. This rearrangement joins TRBV27 to TRBJ2-7, with TRBD1 matching 9 bases. Material for sequencing was peripheral blood. CDR3 DNA sequence: TGTGCCAGCAGTCTCAATGGACAGGGGTTCTACGAGCAGTACTTC. Residues: CASSLNGQGFYEQYF.